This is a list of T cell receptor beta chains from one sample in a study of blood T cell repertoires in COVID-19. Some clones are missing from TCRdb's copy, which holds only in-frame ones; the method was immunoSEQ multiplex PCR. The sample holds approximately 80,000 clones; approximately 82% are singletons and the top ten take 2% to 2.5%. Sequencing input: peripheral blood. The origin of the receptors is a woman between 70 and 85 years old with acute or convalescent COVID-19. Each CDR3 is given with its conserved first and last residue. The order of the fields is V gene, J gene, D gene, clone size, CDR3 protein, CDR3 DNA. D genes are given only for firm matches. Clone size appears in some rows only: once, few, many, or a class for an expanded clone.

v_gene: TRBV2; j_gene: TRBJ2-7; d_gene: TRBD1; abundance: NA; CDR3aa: CASQGGTGGREQYF; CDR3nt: TGTGCCAGTCAAGGAGGGACAGGAGGTAGAGAGCAGTACTTC
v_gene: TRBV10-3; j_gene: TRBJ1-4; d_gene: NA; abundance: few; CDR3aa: CAISGQRDEKLFF; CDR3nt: TGTGCCATCAGTGGACAGCGAGATGAAAAACTGTTTTTT
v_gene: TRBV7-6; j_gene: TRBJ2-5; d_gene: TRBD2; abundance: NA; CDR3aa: CASSFSGQETQYF; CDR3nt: TGTGCCAGCAGCTTTAGCGGGCAAGAGACCCAGTACTTC
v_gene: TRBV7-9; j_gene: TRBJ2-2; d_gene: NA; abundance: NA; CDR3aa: CASSYSPGELFF; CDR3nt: TGTGCCAGCAGCTACAGTCCCGGGGAGCTGTTTTTT
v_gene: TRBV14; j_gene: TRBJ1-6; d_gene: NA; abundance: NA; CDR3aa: CATSQGQYNSPLHF; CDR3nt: TGTGCCACCAGCCAAGGGCAGTATAATTCACCCCTCCACTTT
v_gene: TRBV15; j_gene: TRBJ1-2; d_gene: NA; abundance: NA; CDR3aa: CATSRGGGNGYTF; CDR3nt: TGTGCCACCAGCAGAGGAGGAGGGAATGGCTACACCTTC
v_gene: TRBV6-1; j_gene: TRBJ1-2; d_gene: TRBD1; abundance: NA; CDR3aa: CASSETNPGTGGAYGYTF; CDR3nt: TGTGCCAGCAGTGAAACTAACCCCGGGACAGGGGGAGCCTATGGCTACACCTTC
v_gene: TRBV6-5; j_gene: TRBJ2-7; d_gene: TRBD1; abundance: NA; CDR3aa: CASSPRGQAKEQYF; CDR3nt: TGTGCCAGCAGTCCACGCGGACAGGCCAAAGAGCAGTACTTC
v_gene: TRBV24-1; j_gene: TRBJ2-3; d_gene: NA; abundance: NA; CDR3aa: CATSLTGVDTQYF; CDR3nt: TGTGCCACCAGTCTTACCGGGGTGGATACGCAGTATTTT
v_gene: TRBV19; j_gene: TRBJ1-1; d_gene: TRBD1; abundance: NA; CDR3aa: CASRRDTGGFSAAFF; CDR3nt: TGTGCCAGTAGAAGGGATACAGGGGGTTTTTCTGCAGCTTTCTTT
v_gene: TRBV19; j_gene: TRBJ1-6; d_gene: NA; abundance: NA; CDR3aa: CASSGNLQGNSPLHF; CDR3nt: TGTGCCAGTAGTGGAAACTTACAGGGAAATTCACCCCTCCACTTT
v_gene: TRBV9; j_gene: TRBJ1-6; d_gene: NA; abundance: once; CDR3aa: CASSFQGSPLHF; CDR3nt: TGTGCCAGCAGCTTCCAGGGGTCACCCCTCCACTTT
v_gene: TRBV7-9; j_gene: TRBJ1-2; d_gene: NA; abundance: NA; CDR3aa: CASSLVGALRPGYTF; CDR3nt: TGTGCCAGCAGCTTAGTGGGGGCGCTACGACCTGGCTACACCTTC
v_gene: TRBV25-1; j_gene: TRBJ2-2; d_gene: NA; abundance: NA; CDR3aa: CASSDPERNTGELFF; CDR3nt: TGTGCCAGCAGTGATCCCGAGCGGAACACCGGGGAGCTGTTTTTT
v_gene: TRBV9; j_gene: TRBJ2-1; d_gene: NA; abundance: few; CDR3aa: CASSVEGKGSEQFF; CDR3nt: TGTGCCAGCAGCGTAGAAGGGAAAGGGAGTGAGCAGTTCTTC
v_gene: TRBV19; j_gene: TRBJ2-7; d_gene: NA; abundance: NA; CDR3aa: CASSMIFSTQGHEQYF; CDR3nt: TGTGCCAGTAGTATGATTTTCTCAACTCAGGGGCACGAGCAGTACTTC
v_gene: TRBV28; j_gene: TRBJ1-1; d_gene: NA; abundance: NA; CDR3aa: CASSRVTEAFF; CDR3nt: TGTGCCAGCAGCCGGGTCACTGAAGCTTTCTTT
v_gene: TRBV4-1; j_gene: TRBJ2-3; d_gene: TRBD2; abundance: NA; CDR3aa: CASSQPGLAGGRNTDTQYF; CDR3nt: TGCGCCAGCAGCCAACCGGGACTAGCGGGGGGGCGGAATACAGATACGCAGTATTTT
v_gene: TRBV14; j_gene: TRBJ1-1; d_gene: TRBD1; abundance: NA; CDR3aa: CASSQSPGQGARTEAFF; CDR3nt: TGTGCCAGCAGCCAATCACCGGGACAGGGGGCGCGTACTGAAGCTTTCTTT
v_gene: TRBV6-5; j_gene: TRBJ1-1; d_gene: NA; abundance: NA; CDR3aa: CASSPLTAGTEAFF; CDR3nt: TGTGCCAGCAGTCCGCTGACAGCCGGCACTGAAGCTTTCTTT
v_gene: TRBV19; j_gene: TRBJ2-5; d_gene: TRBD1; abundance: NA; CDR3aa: CASSIVQGGETQYF; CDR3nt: TGTGCCAGTAGTATCGTACAGGGGGGAGAGACCCAGTACTTC
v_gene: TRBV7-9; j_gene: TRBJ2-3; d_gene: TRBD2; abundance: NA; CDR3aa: CASSLPSGGAIDTQYF; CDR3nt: TGTGCCAGCAGCTTGCCCAGCGGGGGGGCCATAGATACGCAGTATTTT
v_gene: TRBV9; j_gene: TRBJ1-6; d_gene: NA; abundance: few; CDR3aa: CASSAQGWNSPLHF; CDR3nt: TGTGCCAGCAGCGCCCAGGGGTGGAATTCACCCCTCCACTTT
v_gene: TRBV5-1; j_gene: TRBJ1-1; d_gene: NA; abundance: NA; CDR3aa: CASSSEGGGTEAFF; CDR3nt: TGCGCCAGCAGTAGCGAGGGAGGGGGCACTGAAGCTTTCTTT
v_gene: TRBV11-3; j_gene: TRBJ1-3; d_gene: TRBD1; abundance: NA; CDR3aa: CASSPRQGRSGNTIYF; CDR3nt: TGTGCCAGCAGCCCCCGACAGGGGCGCTCTGGAAACACCATATATTTT
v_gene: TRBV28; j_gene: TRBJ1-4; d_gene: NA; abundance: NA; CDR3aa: CASSIRARGEKLFF; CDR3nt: TGTGCCAGCAGCATCCGGGCCCGGGGTGAAAAACTGTTTTTT
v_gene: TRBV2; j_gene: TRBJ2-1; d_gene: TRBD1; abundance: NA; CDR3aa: CASSQGELTYNEQFF; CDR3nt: TGTGCCAGCAGTCAGGGGGAGCTCACCTACAATGAGCAGTTCTTC
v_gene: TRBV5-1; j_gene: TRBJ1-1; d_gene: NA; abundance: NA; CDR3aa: CASSLTAEVTEAFF; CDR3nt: TGCGCCAGCAGCTTGACAGCTGAAGTCACTGAAGCTTTCTTT
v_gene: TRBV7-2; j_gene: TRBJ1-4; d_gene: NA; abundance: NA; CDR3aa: CASSFSGMLDEKLFF; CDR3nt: TGTGCCAGCAGCTTTAGTGGTATGTTGGATGAAAAACTGTTTTTT
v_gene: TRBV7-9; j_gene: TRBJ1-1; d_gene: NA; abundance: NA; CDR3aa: CASSLISTEAFF; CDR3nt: TGTGCCAGCAGCCTCATTAGCACTGAAGCTTTCTTT
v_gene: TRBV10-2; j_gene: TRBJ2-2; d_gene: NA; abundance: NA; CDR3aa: CASSDRDTGELFF; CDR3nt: TGCGCCAGCAGTGATCGGGACACTGGGGAGCTGTTTTTT
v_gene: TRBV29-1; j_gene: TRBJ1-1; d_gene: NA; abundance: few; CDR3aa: CAERGPNTEAFF; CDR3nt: TGCGCCGAGCGGGGGCCGAACACTGAAGCTTTCTTT
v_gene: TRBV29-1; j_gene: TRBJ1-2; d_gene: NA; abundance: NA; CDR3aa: CSVEGQAPVYGYTF; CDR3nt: TGCAGCGTTGAAGGACAGGCTCCCGTCTATGGCTACACCTTC
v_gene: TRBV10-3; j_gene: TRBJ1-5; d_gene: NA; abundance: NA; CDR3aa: CAISEVQTNQPQHF; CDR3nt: TGTGCCATCAGCGAGGTCCAGACTAATCAGCCCCAGCATTTT
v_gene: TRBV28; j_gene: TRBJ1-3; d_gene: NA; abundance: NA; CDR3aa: CASTLGSGGRESGNTIYF; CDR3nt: TGTGCCAGCACCTTAGGGTCCGGGGGGCGAGAGTCTGGAAACACCATATATTTT
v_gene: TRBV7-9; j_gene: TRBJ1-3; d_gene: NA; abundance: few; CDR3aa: CASSAIQGNTIYF; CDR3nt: TGTGCCAGCAGCGCCATACAGGGAAACACCATATATTTT
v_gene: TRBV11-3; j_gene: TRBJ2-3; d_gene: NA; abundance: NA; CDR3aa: CASSLEGLARPPDTQYF; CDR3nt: TGTGCCAGCAGCTTAGAAGGGCTAGCGCGCCCCCCAGATACGCAGTATTTT
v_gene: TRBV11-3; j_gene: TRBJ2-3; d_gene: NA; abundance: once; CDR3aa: CASSLGEADTQYF; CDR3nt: TGTGCCAGCAGCTTGGGGGAGGCAGATACGCAGTATTTT
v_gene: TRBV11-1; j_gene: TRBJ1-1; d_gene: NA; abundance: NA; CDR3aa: CASSFSRQALNTEAFF; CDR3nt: TGTGCCAGCAGCTTCAGCCGGCAGGCCTTGAACACTGAAGCTTTCTTT
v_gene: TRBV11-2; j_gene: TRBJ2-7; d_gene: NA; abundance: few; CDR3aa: CASSLPVGGRGYEQYF; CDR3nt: TGTGCCAGCAGCTTACCCGTTGGGGGCAGGGGCTACGAGCAGTACTTC
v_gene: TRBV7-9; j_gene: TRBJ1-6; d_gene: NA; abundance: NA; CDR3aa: CASSLENTWRSPLHF; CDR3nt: TGTGCCAGCAGCTTAGAAAACACCTGGAGGTCACCCCTCCACTTT